These 24 T cell receptor beta chains came from one sample sequenced in a study of blood T cell repertoires in COVID-19 (dated by TCRdb to 2020 to 2021). Library preparation used the immunoSEQ multiplex PCR assay. TCRdb took over this immuneACCESS table, retaining in-frame rearrangements with V and J assigned. Such tables are incomplete; in checked studies, under half of the missing clones stem from an unresolved V gene, and the remainder is unexplained. The sample table contains over 250,000 clones; only one count was recorded for 80% to 90% of them. Approximately 9% of the sample goes to the ten largest clones. The specimen was peripheral blood. The receptor set was obtained from a woman aged 45-65 years who had recovered from COVID-19.

The chain links TRBV2 to TRBJ1-2; perhaps TRBD1 as D (6 bases). Trimming took off 4 bases at V and 6 bases at J, with 18 bases between the two ends. In germline, CDR1 is SNHLY, CDR2 FYNNEI. The CDR3 is made up of 15 amino acids. This CDR3 is CASSVGGGLNDGYTF. In DNA, the CDR3 is TGTGCCAGCAGTGTAGGGGGGGGCTTGAATGATGGCTACACCTTC.

The sample holds a few counts of this clone. The chain recombines TRBV28 with TRBJ2-7; 9 bases are shared with TRBD2. Germline V CDR1 and CDR2: MDHEN, SYDVKM. Unmatched junction bases numbered 5, after V lost 5 bases and J lost 0 bases. The CDR3 contains 15 residues. The CDR3 loop is CASSIPLAGSYEQYF. The CDR3 nucleotides are TGTGCCAGCAGTATCCCACTAGCGGGCTCCTACGAGCAGTACTTC.

The CDR3: CASSLFGAGGGEQYF. The CDR3 bases are TGTGCCAGCAGTTTATTCGGGGCAGGGGGCGGCGAGCAGTACTTC. The V call is TRBV27, the J call TRBJ2-7; 8 nucleotides line up with TRBD1. The CDR3 sequence is 15 residues long. CDR1 and CDR2 (germline): MNHEY, SMNVEV (reference sequence). V gave up 1 base and J gave up 6 bases; unmatched junction bases: 8.

V usage is TRBV4-2 and J usage is TRBJ2-3; 12 nucleotides agree with TRBD2. Germline V gene lookup returns CDR1 LGHNA and CDR2 YNFKEQ. V lost 3 bases to trimming and J lost 3 bases; unmatched junction nucleotides: 19. The CDR3 loop spans 21 amino acids. CDR3 protein: CASSQAVGTSGSMAGTDTQYF. The CDR3 coding sequence is TGTGCCAGCAGCCAGGCGGTGGGGACTAGCGGGTCCATGGCGGGAACAGATACGCAGTATTTT.

The chain carries TRBV4-3 and TRBJ2-5; TRBD1 matches 10 bases. The V and J ends lost 6 bases and 2 bases, in that order; junction bases with no gene match: 9. The CDR3 length is 16 residues. Germline V gene lookup returns CDR1 LGHNA and CDR2 YSLEER. The CDR3 DNA follows: TGCGCCAGCAGTCTTAATCGGGACAGGGGACAAGAGACCCAGTACTTC. It codes for CASSLNRDRGQETQYF.

This chain uses TRBV6-2 or TRBV6-3 with TRBJ2-1; 12 nucleotides align to TRBD1. This CDR3 spans 18 amino acids. Germline CDR1 MNHEY, CDR2 SVGEGT. V was clipped by 4 bases and J by 0 bases; unmatched bases: 7. CDR3 in DNA: TGTGCCAGCAGTTCCGGGACAGGGGGCTCAATCTCCTACAATGAGCAGTTCTTC. Translation: CASSSGTGGSISYNEQFF.

This chain links TRBV7-9 with TRBJ2-4; a weak D match, TRBD2 (6 bases). Per the germline V gene, CDR1 is SEHNR and CDR2 is FQNEAQ (reference sequence). The CDR3 contains 14 residues. The V gene lost 3 bases and the J gene lost 5 bases, with 11 bases spanning the gap. The CDR3 coding sequence is TGTGCCAGCAGCTTTGGGGGAGGCCAAAACATTCAGTACTTC. This encodes CASSFGGGQNIQYF.

This chain connects TRBV30 to TRBJ2-1; 7 bases match TRBD2. The germline CDR1 and CDR2 sequences are GTSNPN and SVGIG (reference sequence). Germline trimming cut 4 bases from V and 7 bases from J; bases unmatched to any gene: 7. The CDR3 runs to 13 residues. CDR3 in DNA: TGTGCCTGGATGGGCGGGAGCTGGAATGAGCAGTTCTTC. This codes for CAWMGGSWNEQFF.

The gene calls are TRBV4-1 and TRBJ1-1; the D gene is possibly TRBD1 (6 bases). Trimming removed 3 bases at V and 4 bases at J, with 21 bases between. The length of the CDR3 is 17 residues. Germline CDR1 is MGHRA and CDR2 is YSYEKL. This CDR3 is CASSHRKLAGTSTEAFF. CDR3 in DNA: TGCGCCAGCAGCCACCGAAAATTAGCCGGGACAAGCACTGAAGCTTTCTTT.

CDR3 nucleotide sequence: TGTGCCAGCAGCTTGGCCAACTCTCTTACGCAGTATTTT. Residues: CASSLANSLTQYF. This chain links TRBV5-8 with TRBJ2-3; D is undetermined. V lost 0 bases and J lost 8, with 10 bases in between. This CDR3 is built from 13 residues. Germline loops: CDR1 SGHTS, CDR2 YDEGEE.

The rearrangement links TRBV10-3 to TRBJ2-7; TRBD2 matches at 12 bases. Per germline, CDR1 ENHRY and CDR2 SYGVKD. This CDR3 has 16 residues. Trimming cost V 3 bases and J 3 bases; bases outside gene matches: 6. CDR3 sequence: CAISDQTSGSFYEQYF. DNA for the CDR3: TGTGCCATCAGTGACCAGACTAGCGGGAGTTTCTACGAGCAGTACTTC.

The chain links TRBV28 to TRBJ1-1; tentative D call: TRBD1 (6 bases). The CDR3 runs to 13 residues. Per the germline V gene, CDR1 is MDHEN and CDR2 is SYDVKM. Trimming stripped 5 bases from V and 7 bases from J, with 14 bases between. In DNA, the CDR3 is TGTGCCAGCAGTCCCCCCGGGGGGCGTGAAGCTTTCTTT. This encodes CASSPPGGREAFF.

V and J are TRBV19 and TRBJ2-7; the D gene is possibly TRBD1 (5 bases). Germline V gene data show CDR1 as LNHDA and CDR2 as SQIVND (reference sequence). The ends were cut back, 7 bases at V and 5 bases at J, with 12 bases in the middle. The CDR3 loop spans 12 amino acids. As DNA, the CDR3 is TGTGCCAGTAAGCAGGGCCGGGACGAGCAGTACTTC. Translating gives CASKQGRDEQYF.

The genes are TRBV2 and TRBJ2-5; 9 nucleotides line up with TRBD2. Trimming removed 7 bases from V and 5 bases from J; junction bases left unmatched: 8. The CDR3 consists of 14 residues. The germline gives CDR1 SNHLY, CDR2 FYNNEI. In nucleotides, the CDR3 is TGTGCCAGCAAAGCGGGGGGTAAACGGGAGACCCAGTACTTC. This sequence encodes CASKAGGKRETQYF.

The chain couples TRBV3-1 (or the pseudogene TRBV3-2) to TRBJ2-2; D perhaps matches TRBD2 (5 bases). Germline loops: CDR1 LGHDT, CDR2 YNNKEL (reference sequence). The CDR3 extends over 16 amino acids. V dropped 3 bases and J dropped 5 bases, with 16 bases sitting between them. In DNA, the CDR3 is TGTGCCAGCAGCCACCTGGACTGCCGAACGACCGGGGAGCTGTTTTTT. It specifies CASSHLDCRTTGELFF.

V usage is TRBV27 and J usage is TRBJ1-3, with TRBD1 matching 7 bases. The CDR3 contains 15 residues. Germline CDR1 is MNHEY and CDR2 is SMNVEV (reference sequence). Trimming took 4 bases from V and 4 from J; bases not matched to a gene: 7. The CDR3, as DNA: TGTGCCAGCAGTTGGGGGGACAGCCAAGGAAACACCATATATTTT. Its protein product is CASSWGDSQGNTIYF.

The rearrangement uses TRBV28 and TRBJ1-6; D may be TRBD1 (6 bases). V was clipped by 2 bases and J by 5 bases, with 10 bases between them. The germline V gene encodes CDR1 MDHEN and CDR2 SYDVKM. The CDR3 contains 15 residues. This CDR3 reads CASSLRTVNNSPLHF. The CDR3 DNA reads TGTGCCAGCAGTTTAAGGACAGTCAATAATTCACCCCTCCACTTT. Filled out from reference TRBV28 and TRBJ1-6, the complete variable domain reads DVKVTQSSRYLVKRTGEKVFLECVQDMDHENMFWYRQDPGLGLRLIYFSYDVKMKEKGDIPEGYSVSREKKERFSLILESASTNQTSMYLCASSLRTVNNSPLHFGNGTRLTVT.

This clone came up once. The V and J genes are TRBV5-1 and TRBJ2-5; 7 bases agree with TRBD2. The CDR3 is made up of 14 amino acids. Germline CDR1 reads SGHRS; CDR2 reads YFSETQ. V lost 4 bases, J lost 5 bases, and 8 bases stayed unmatched. The CDR3 loop is CASSPRLAGETQYF. The CDR3 bases are TGCGCCAGCAGCCCCAGACTAGCAGGCGAGACCCAGTACTTC.

The V and J genes are TRBV6-2 or TRBV6-3 and TRBJ1-1; 9 bases match TRBD1. The CDR3 runs to 14 residues. V trimming: 5 bases; J trimming: 11 bases; junction bases outside the gene matches: 12. In germline, CDR1 is MNHEY, CDR2 SVGEGT. CDR3 sequence (DNA): TGTGCCAGCAGTACCCCGGGACAGGGCCAGAGGGCTTTCTTT. It encodes CASSTPGQGQRAFF.

The genes are TRBV18 and TRBJ1-2; D may be TRBD1 (6 bases). Germline V gene sequence: CDR1 KGHSH, CDR2 LQKENI. With 8 bases removed from V and 3 bases from J, the gap between germline ends came to 13 bases. This CDR3 comprises 13 residues. The CDR3 spells CASTAGADYGYTF. The CDR3 DNA reads as TGTGCCAGCACGGCGGGGGCAGACTATGGCTACACCTTC.

V and J are TRBV21-1 and TRBJ1-5; the listed D gene, TRBD1, was not tested against the DNA. TRBV21-1 is deemed a pseudogene. The CDR3 is 17 amino acids. In nucleotides, the CDR3 is TGTGCCAGCAGGAATTCCGTTGCAGGGGTTAGCAATCAGCCCCAGCATTTT. It translates to CASRNSVAGVSNQPQHF.

The chain employs TRBV7-9 and TRBJ2-7, with unresolved D. Germline V gene lookup returns CDR1 SEHNR and CDR2 FQNEAQ (reference sequence). The germline V and J ends were trimmed by 5 bases and 1 base, with 12 bases remaining between them. The CDR3 runs to 14 residues. CDR3 nucleotides: TGTGCCAGCAGCCGAGGTGTGGATTCCTACGAGCAGTACTTC. Protein product: CASSRGVDSYEQYF.

This chain connects TRBV18 to TRBJ2-3; a weak D match, TRBD2 (6 bases). Germline V gives CDR1 KGHSH, CDR2 LQKENI. V lost 3 bases, J lost 6 bases, and 19 bases lay in between. This CDR3 comprises 16 residues. CDR3 DNA: TGTGCCAGCTCACCCCGGGTAGCGGCCCTGGCGGATACGCAGTATTTT. Translating it yields CASSPRVAALADTQYF.

The chain carries TRBV6-1 and TRBJ2-7; D may be TRBD2 (7 bases). The CDR3 is 15 residues long. Germline CDR1 is MNHNS and CDR2 is SASEGT. Between the trimmed V and J ends, which lost 2 bases and 3 bases, there was a span of 14 bases. As DNA, the CDR3 is TGTGCCAGCAGTGAATCCGGAGGGGGGGTCTACGAGCAGTACTTC. It yields the protein CASSESGGGVYEQYF.